This T cell receptor beta chain came from a study of tumor and adjacent non-tumor tissue in lung cancer. About the research overall: Histology: about a dozen adenocarcinoma, a couple of squamous cell carcinoma, 1 small cell lung cancer.

This clonotype was counted once. Relative to the germline gene, one junction end is altered; a read error may explain this. TCRbeta libraries were built with three rounds of nested PCR, modified from ARM-PCR. Using its own MiXCR run on the multiplex PCR reads, TCRdb lists one record per CDR3 protein. The sample records approximately 100,000 distinct CDR3 sequences, approximately 82% being singletons. The CDR3 is 14 residues long. The germline V gene encodes CDR1 DFQATT and CDR2 SNEGSKA (reference sequence). The template was RNA from unsorted bulk tissue. The sample taken for sequencing was lung tumor tissue. The source is a woman in her sixties with non-small cell lung cancer. The genes are TRBV20-1 and TRBJ2-5; either TRBD1 or TRBD2 may supply D (5 bases each). CDR3 in DNA: TGCAGTACTAGAAAGGCTTCTCCCAAGGGGACCCAATACTTC. Protein product: CSTRKASPKGTQYF.